The clone carrying this T cell receptor (beta chain) is classed as medium-sized. What it binds is unknown. These data originate in a study of T cells in Graves' hyperthyroidism and ophthalmopathy. Hyperthyroidism, newly diagnosed and lasting under 2 months, affected patients aged 18 to 65. Each 10 ml fresh peripheral blood draw supplied the PBMCs. CDR3 size: 14 residues. Germline lookup yields CDR1 SNHLY and CDR2 FYNNEI. The ends were cut back, 2 bases at V and 1 base at J, with 8 bases in the middle. Overall study findings and caveats: The authors' 13 V-J model separated ophthalmopathy from stable hyperthyroidism.

The TCR beta CDR3 regions underwent amplification using RNA transcripts as the source. An initial round of RT-PCR targeting the TCR CDR3 relied on the HTBI primer set. One entry per CDR3 protein, called by TCRdb with MiXCR from the multiplex PCR reads. The sample consists of fewer than 350,000 distinct CDR3 sequences, roughly 15% of them appearing once. The TCR sequence derives from a middle-aged woman with Graves' hyperthyroidism. Sample: blood. The V gene is TRBV2, the J gene TRBJ1-2; D not resolved. This chain's CDR3 is CASSEPQVNYGYTF. The CDR3 bases are TGTGCCAGCAGTGAACCTCAGGTTAACTATGGCTACACCTTC.